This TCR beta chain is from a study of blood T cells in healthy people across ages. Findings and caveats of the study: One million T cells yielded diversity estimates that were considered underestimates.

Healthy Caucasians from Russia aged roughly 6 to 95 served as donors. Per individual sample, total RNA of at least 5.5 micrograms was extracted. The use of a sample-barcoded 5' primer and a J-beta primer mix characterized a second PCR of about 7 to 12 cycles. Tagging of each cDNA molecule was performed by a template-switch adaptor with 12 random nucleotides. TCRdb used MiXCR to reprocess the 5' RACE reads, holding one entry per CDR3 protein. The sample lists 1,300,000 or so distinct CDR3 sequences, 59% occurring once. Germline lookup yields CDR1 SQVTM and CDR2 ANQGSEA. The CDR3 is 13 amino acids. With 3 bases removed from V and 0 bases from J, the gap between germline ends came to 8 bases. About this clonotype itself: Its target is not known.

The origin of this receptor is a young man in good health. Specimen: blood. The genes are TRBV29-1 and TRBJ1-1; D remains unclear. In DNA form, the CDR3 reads TGCAGCGTTGAGGAGACTGTGAACACTGAAGCTTTCTTT. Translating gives CSVEETVNTEAFF.